Each of the 24 T cell receptor beta chains below was sequenced from the same sample in a study of shared clonotypes between healthy human individuals. Method: immunoSEQ multiplex PCR; TCRdb's copy keeps in-frame clones and lacks some. This table has about 490,000 clones, over 75% appearing once. Sample: PBMCs. Receptors originate from a woman in her thirties or forties in good health. Some clones in this sample may be carry-over from other donors' samples.

The chain joins TRBV6-4 to TRBJ1-5; D uncertain. This CDR3 has 15 amino acids. The ends were cut back, 0 bases at V and 0 bases at J, with 6 bases in the middle. Looked up from germline, CDR1 is MRHNA and CDR2 is SNTAGT. The CDR3 coding sequence is TGTGCCAGCAGTGACTCAACATATAGCAATCAGCCCCAGCATTTT. This translates into CASSDSTYSNQPQHF.

This clone was observed once. This chain connects TRBV6-1 to TRBJ1-2; 8 bases are shared with TRBD1. With 0 bases clipped from V and 4 bases from J, the junction kept 10 bases outside the gene matches. This CDR3 comprises 17 residues. Germline-derived CDR1 and CDR2 are MNHNS and SASEGT. The CDR3 here is CASSEALLGDRPYGYTF. The CDR3, as DNA: TGTGCCAGCAGTGAAGCGCTCCTTGGGGACAGGCCCTATGGCTACACCTTC.

The genes are TRBV18 and TRBJ1-1; possibly TRBD1 for D (6 bases). Trimming left V 2 bases short and J 7 bases short, with 11 bases between. This CDR3 spans 13 amino acids. Germline CDR1 reads KGHSH; CDR2 reads LQKENI. CDR3 region: CASSPTTQGEAFF. In DNA form, the CDR3 reads TGTGCCAGCTCACCAACTACACAGGGTGAAGCTTTCTTT.

To note about this clone: The likely explanation is a read error, given a far larger clone one base away. Other DNA sequences from this sample encode an identical CDR3 as well. The rearrangement uses TRBV18 and TRBJ1-1; the D gene is possibly TRBD1 (5 bases). There are 12 residues in the CDR3. Looked up from germline, CDR1 is KGHSH and CDR2 is LQKENI. Trimming removed 7 bases from V and 8 bases from J, with 14 bases in between. The CDR3 reads CASCSGTTEAFF. The CDR3 DNA reads as TGTGCCAGCTGTTCAGGGACCACCGAAGCTTTCTTT.

This clone was found many times. The chain joins TRBV7-6 to TRBJ1-1; D might be TRBD1 (5 bases). The V gene's germline CDR1 is SGHVS and CDR2 FNYEAQ. There are 12 residues in the CDR3. The V and J ends lost 4 bases and 10 bases respectively, with 13 bases between them. CDR3 sequence (DNA): TGTGCCAGCAGCTCAGATATAGGGGTAGCTTTCTTT. This gives the protein CASSSDIGVAFF.

On this clone itself: A far larger clone is off by one base, so a read error is likely. The chain recombines TRBV6-5 with TRBJ1-2, with 8 bases matching TRBD1. V lost 8 bases to trimming and J lost 6 bases; unmatched junction nucleotides: 8. The CDR3 spans 13 residues. CDR1 is MNHEY and CDR2 is SVGAGI in the germline V gene. The CDR3 loop reads CASGGTGENGYTF. As DNA, the CDR3 is TGTGCCAGCGGAGGGACAGGAGAGAATGGCTACACCTTC.

The J gene is TRBJ2-7, the V gene TRBV18, with 14 bases identical to TRBD2. The CDR3 has 14 residues. J was trimmed by 7 bases and V by 3 bases; bases with no gene match: 2. Germline V gene data show CDR1 as KGHSH and CDR2 as LQKENI. The CDR3 protein is CASSPGTSGSEQYF. The CDR3 bases are TGTGCCAGCTCACCTGGGACTAGCGGGAGTGAGCAGTACTTC.

This clone was seen just once. The V gene is TRBV7-9, the J gene TRBJ2-6; D perhaps matches TRBD1 (5 bases). V lost 8 bases to trimming and J lost 6 bases, with 17 bases between them. The CDR3 covers 15 residues. Germline CDR1 and CDR2: SEHNR and FQNEAQ (reference sequence). CDR3 sequence reads: CASPKKDTLANVLTF. In DNA form, the CDR3 reads TGTGCCAGCCCTAAAAAGGACACCCTGGCCAACGTCCTGACTTTC.

The chain couples TRBV4-1 to TRBJ2-7; the match to TRBD2 covers 14 bases. The germline V gene has CDR1 MGHRA and CDR2 YSYEKL. Trimming at V came to 4 bases and at J to 10 bases, leaving 18 bases not matched to a gene. The CDR3 runs to 18 residues. The chain's CDR3 is CASSRTGLAGAELSLQYF. CDR3 nucleotide sequence: TGCGCCAGCAGCCGAACGGGACTAGCGGGAGCGGAACTTTCCTTACAGTACTTC.

This chain connects TRBV2 to TRBJ1-4; 8 bases agree with TRBD1. J lost 5 bases, V lost 7 bases, and 12 bases had no gene match. From germline, CDR1 is SNHLY and CDR2 FYNNEI. The CDR3 has 16 amino acids. CDR3 nucleotide sequence: TGTGCCAGCACTCAAAACGGACAGGGTGGGAATGAAAAACTGTTTTTT. This sequence encodes CASTQNGQGGNEKLFF.

This clone appeared once. This chain's CDR3 is CASSLEEGSRAFF. The CDR3 bases are TGTGCCAGCAGCTTAGAGGAGGGCTCTAGAGCTTTCTTT. The chain uses TRBV7-7 and TRBJ1-1; D is undetermined. Germline-derived CDR1 and CDR2 are SSHAT and FNYEAQ (reference sequence). V was clipped by 1 base and J by 10 bases, with 13 bases between them. The CDR3 has 13 residues.

The chain links TRBV14 to TRBJ2-7, with 8 bases matching TRBD2. The V gene end was trimmed by 5 bases and the J gene end by 2 bases; junction bases not matched to a gene: 5. The germline gives CDR1 SGHDN, CDR2 FVKESK. The CDR3 totals 14 residues. The CDR3 bases are TGTGCCAGCAGCGTGACTAGCGAACCCTACGAGCAGTACTTC. It yields the protein CASSVTSEPYEQYF.

V and J are TRBV7-3 and TRBJ2-2, with TRBD1 as a possible D gene (5 bases). Between the trimmed V and J ends, which lost 6 bases and 5 bases, there was a span of 10 bases. This CDR3 is 13 amino acids long. Germline V gene data show CDR1 as SGHTA and CDR2 as FQGTGA. CDR3 residues: CASSSTDTGELFF. The CDR3 DNA reads as TGTGCCAGCAGTTCGACAGATACCGGGGAGCTGTTTTTT. The whole variable domain, filled in from reference TRBV7-3 and TRBJ2-2, reads GAGVSQTPSNKVTEKGKYVELRCDPISGHTALYWYRQSLGQGPEFLIYFQGTGAADDSGLPNDRFFAVRPEGSVSTLKIQRTERGDSAVYLCASSSTDTGELFFGEGSRLTVL.

The chain joins TRBV7-2 to TRBJ2-3, with D possibly matching TRBD2 (6 bases). In germline, CDR1 is SGHTA, CDR2 FQGNSA. Trimming removed 5 bases at V and 5 bases at J, with 14 bases between. The CDR3 length is 14 residues. As DNA, the CDR3 is TGTGCCAGCAGCGGCGGGACCCCGGGAGATACGCAGTATTTT. As protein: CASSGGTPGDTQYF.

Regarding this clone: With a far larger clone one base away, a read error is the likely cause. The chain recombines TRBV11-3 with TRBJ1-2; D is unresolved. Germline V gene lookup returns CDR1 SGHNT and CDR2 YENEEA. The CDR3 is made up of 13 amino acids. The ends were cut back, 5 bases at V and 2 bases at J, with 9 bases in the middle. The CDR3 region is CASSPTWNYGYTF. The DNA for the CDR3 is TGTGCCAGCAGCCCGACATGGAACTATGGCTACACCTTC.

This clone was counted ten times or more. Other DNA variants within this sample encode the same CDR3. This chain joins TRBV6-1 and TRBJ1-2; D gene unclear. This CDR3 contains 13 residues. The V end lost 2 bases, the J end lost 8 bases, and 12 bases lay between the germline ends. Looked up from germline, CDR1 is MNHNS and CDR2 is SASEGT. The CDR3 reads CASSELTAKGYTF. The CDR3, as DNA: TGTGCCAGCAGTGAATTGACGGCTAAGGGCTACACCTTC.

In the case of this clone: A far larger clone is one base from this, pointing to a likely read error. V is TRBV29-1 and J is TRBJ1-2; D call uncertain. The V gene's germline CDR1 is SQVTM and CDR2 ANQGSEA. The V end was cut by 4 bases, the J end by 2 bases, with 8 bases between. This CDR3 has 12 amino acids. This CDR3 is CSVVCTNYGYTF. The CDR3, as DNA: TGCAGCGTTGTCTGTACGAACTATGGCTACACCTTC.

The gene calls are TRBV5-4 and TRBJ2-7, with 8 positions matching TRBD2. Germline V CDR1 and CDR2: SGHNT, YYREEE (reference sequence). The CDR3 has 14 amino acids. The ends lost 4 bases at V and 1 base at J; junction bases unmatched: 4. CDR3 nucleotides: TGTGCCAGCAGCGCGGGACTAGTATCCTACGAGCAGTACTTC. Translating gives CASSAGLVSYEQYF.

Concerning this clone itself: The germline gene is not matched at one end of the junction; a read error may be the cause. The chain employs TRBV10-3 and TRBJ2-5; 7 positions agree with TRBD2. CDR3 length: 14 amino acids. Germline CDR1 is ENHRY and CDR2 is SYGVKD. CDR3 sequence reads: CAISAGLGQESQYF. CDR3 coding DNA: TGTGCCATCAGTGCCGGACTAGGACAAGAGAGCCAGTACTTC.

The rearrangement links TRBV29-1 to TRBJ1-2; 8 nucleotides agree with TRBD1. CDR1 is SQVTM and CDR2 is ANQGSEA in the germline V gene. This CDR3 is built from 11 residues. J lost 8 bases, V lost 7 bases, and 6 bases had no gene match. CDR3 protein: CSDGTGLGYTF. The CDR3 DNA is TGCAGCGACGGGACAGGACTAGGCTACACCTTC.

With respect to this clone: Other DNA variants within this sample encode the same CDR3. The chain couples TRBV9 to TRBJ2-1, with 9 bases matching TRBD2. CDR3 length: 15 amino acids. Germline V gives CDR1 SGDLS, CDR2 YYNGEE. Unmatched junction bases numbered 3, after V lost 0 bases and J lost 5 bases. CDR3 in DNA: TGTGCCAGCAGCGTAGGAGTAGCGGGAGACAATGAGCAGTTCTTC. Protein product: CASSVGVAGDNEQFF. Combining the CDR3 with reference TRBV9 and TRBJ2-1 gives the whole variable domain DSGVTQTPKHLITATGQRVTLRCSPRSGDLSVYWYQQSLDQGLQFLIQYYNGEERAKGNILERFSAQQFPDLHSELNLSSLELGDSALYFCASSVGVAGDNEQFFGPGTRLTVL.

Remarks on this clone: A far larger clone is one nucleotide away, so this likely arose from a read error. Distinct nucleotide sequences in the sample also encode this CDR3. The gene calls are TRBV2 and TRBJ2-5, with D possibly being TRBD2 (5 bases). This CDR3 spans 13 amino acids. CDR1 and CDR2 from the germline V gene are SNHLY and FYNNEI. CDR3 residues: CASSEIAKETQYF. The CDR3 nucleotides read TGTGCCAGCAGTGAGATAGCGAAAGAGACTCAGTACTTC.

The rearrangement joins TRBV27 to TRBJ2-7, with TRBD2 matching 12 bases. This CDR3 has 14 residues. CDR1 MNHEY and CDR2 SMNVEV come from the germline V gene (reference sequence). V was pared by 6 bases and J by 4 bases, with 4 bases of the junction left unmatched. The chain's CDR3 is CASSRLAGEYEQYF. In nucleotides, the CDR3 is TGTGCCAGCAGCAGACTAGCGGGAGAGTACGAGCAGTACTTC.

Only a few counts were recorded for this clone. This chain connects TRBV19 to TRBJ2-6; D may be TRBD1 or TRBD2 (5 bases each). Per the germline V gene, CDR1 is LNHDA and CDR2 is SQIVND (reference sequence). V lost 5 bases and J 0 bases, leaving 26 bases between the germline ends. CDR3 size: 21 residues. The CDR3 nucleotides read TGTGCCAGTAGTGTCTTTAGGGACCCCAGGAACCCTTCCTCTGGGGCCAACGTCCTGACTTTC. It is translated as CASSVFRDPRNPSSGANVLTF.